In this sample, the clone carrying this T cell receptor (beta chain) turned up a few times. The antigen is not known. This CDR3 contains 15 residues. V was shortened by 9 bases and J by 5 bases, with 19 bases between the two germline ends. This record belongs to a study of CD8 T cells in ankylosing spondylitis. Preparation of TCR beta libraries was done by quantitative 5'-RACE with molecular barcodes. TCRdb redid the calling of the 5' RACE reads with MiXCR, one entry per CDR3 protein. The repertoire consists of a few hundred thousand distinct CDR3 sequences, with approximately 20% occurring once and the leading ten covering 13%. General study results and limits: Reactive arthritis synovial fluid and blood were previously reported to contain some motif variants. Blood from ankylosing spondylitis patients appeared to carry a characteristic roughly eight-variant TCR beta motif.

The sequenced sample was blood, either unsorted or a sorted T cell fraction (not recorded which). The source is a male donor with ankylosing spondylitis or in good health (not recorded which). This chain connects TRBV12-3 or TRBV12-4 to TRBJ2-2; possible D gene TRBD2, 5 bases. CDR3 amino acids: CASFPHRELTGELFF. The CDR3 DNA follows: TGTGCCAGTTTTCCCCACCGGGAATTGACCGGGGAGCTGTTTTTT.